The 20 T cell receptor beta chains below all came from one sample that was sequenced in a study of PD-1 blockade in classical Hodgkin lymphoma. Every patient was affected by relapse after autologous stem cell transplantation, while exposure to brentuximab vedotin was not uniform. Libraries were prepared by immunoSEQ multiplex PCR; TCRdb keeps only in-frame clonotypes and omits some of them. The sample has about 24,000 clones, about 80% seen once. The specimen comprised peripheral blood mononuclear cells (PBMCs), sampled at baseline. These TCRs come from a human donor with classical Hodgkin lymphoma.

The chain has TRBV19 and TRBJ1-6; no reliable D call. Per the germline V gene, CDR1 is LNHDA and CDR2 is SQIVND (reference sequence). The CDR3 has 14 residues. V lost 4 bases and J 6 bases, leaving 10 bases between the germline ends. CDR3 DNA sequence: TGTGCCAGTAGTACGGCAGTCCCTAATTCACCCCTCCACTTT. Translated, it gives CASSTAVPNSPLHF.

This rearrangement joins TRBV27 to TRBJ1-2; TRBD1 aligns across 7 bases. There are 16 residues in the CDR3. V shed 4 bases, J shed 5 bases, and the junction held 13 bases outside the gene matches. CDR1 and CDR2 from the germline V gene are MNHEY and SMNVEV (reference sequence). CDR3 amino acids: CASSSRQGVTGYGYTF. The DNA for the CDR3 is TGTGCCAGCAGTTCCCGACAGGGAGTGACGGGGTATGGCTACACCTTC.

The gene calls are TRBV20-1 and TRBJ2-7; no firm D call. CDR1 DFQATT and CDR2 SNEGSKA come from the germline V gene (reference sequence). V gave up 2 bases and J gave up 6 bases, with 2 bases separating them. This CDR3 comprises 9 residues. For the CDR3, the DNA is TGCAGTGCTAGACCCGAGCAGTACTTC. As protein: CSARPEQYF.

This clone showed up just a few times. This chain uses TRBV6-5 with TRBJ2-7; D is ambiguous. The V and J ends lost 6 bases and 4 bases respectively, with 10 bases between them. Germline CDR1 MNHEY, CDR2 SVGAGI. The CDR3 runs 12 residues. The CDR3 DNA follows: TGTGCCAGCAGCCCCACAGAGTACGAGCAGTACTTC. Its translation: CASSPTEYEQYF.

The chain links TRBV5-4 to TRBJ1-2, with D unclear. Germline loops: CDR1 SGHNT, CDR2 YYREEE (reference sequence). V was shortened by 0 bases and J by 0 bases, with 18 bases between the two germline ends. The CDR3 contains 18 residues. CDR3 protein: CASSLAAGLSSTNYGYTF. In nucleotides, the CDR3 is TGTGCCAGCAGCTTGGCCGCGGGGTTAAGTTCTACTAACTATGGCTACACCTTC.

The CDR3, as DNA: TGTGCCAGCTCACCTGAGCTCTCCTATAATTCACCCCTCCACTTT. It specifies CASSPELSYNSPLHF. The chain couples TRBV18 to TRBJ1-6, with D hard to call. V lost 3 bases, J lost 0 bases, and 6 bases lay in between. The CDR3 runs 15 residues. Germline V gives CDR1 KGHSH, CDR2 LQKENI.

The V gene is TRBV19, the J gene TRBJ1-5; 7 nucleotides align to TRBD1. Germline-derived CDR1 and CDR2 are LNHDA and SQIVND (reference sequence). The V gene end was trimmed by 10 bases and the J gene end by 5 bases; junction bases not matched to a gene: 11. The CDR3 has 14 amino acids. CDR3 protein: CATKQEGAYQPQHF. CDR3 sequence (DNA): TGTGCCACAAAACAGGAGGGGGCCTATCAGCCCCAGCATTTT.

The chain has TRBV11-3 and TRBJ1-6; a possible D gene is TRBD1 (5 bases). CDR3 length equals 17 residues. Germline V lookup: CDR1 SGHNT, CDR2 YENEEA. Deletions cut 0 bases from V and 2 bases from J, with 11 bases between. The CDR3 DNA is TGTGCCAGCAGCTTAGAAGGCTGGGGCGCCTATAATTCACCCCTCCACTTT. Encoded protein: CASSLEGWGAYNSPLHF. Variable domain in full (rest from reference TRBV11-3 and TRBJ1-6): EAGVVQSPRYKIIEKKQPVAFWCNPISGHNTLYWYLQNLGQGPELLIRYENEEAVDDSQLPKDRFSAERLKGVDSTLKIQPAELGDSAVYLCASSLEGWGAYNSPLHFGNGTRLTVT.

This clone was detected a few times. This chain joins TRBV25-1 and TRBJ1-4, with TRBD1 as a possible D gene (5 bases). The CDR3 has 15 residues. Trimming took 2 bases from V and 7 from J, leaving 14 bases between them. In germline, CDR1 is MGHDK, CDR2 SYGVNS. The CDR3 coding sequence is TGTGCCAGCAGTGAAGGGGGGGGGTCTGCTGAAAAACTGTTTTTT. Residues: CASSEGGGSAEKLFF.

There are a few counts of this clone. This chain uses TRBV2 with TRBJ1-5; a weak D match, TRBD1 (6 bases). The CDR3 has 13 residues. With 7 bases removed from V and 5 bases from J, the gap between germline ends came to 12 bases. Germline CDR1 is SNHLY and CDR2 is FYNNEI. In DNA, the CDR3 is TGTGCCAGCAACACAGGGCTCTATCAGCCCCAGCATTTT. Translated: CASNTGLYQPQHF.

The chain carries TRBV2 and TRBJ2-5; 9 bases are a match to TRBD1. V shed 7 bases, J shed 5 bases, and the junction held 8 bases outside the gene matches. This CDR3 has 14 amino acids. The germline CDR1 and CDR2 sequences are SNHLY and FYNNEI. CDR3 residues: CASNTGQGGETQYF. CDR3 nucleotide sequence: TGTGCCAGCAACACGGGACAGGGTGGTGAGACCCAGTACTTC.

V is TRBV19 and J is TRBJ2-5; weak D call: TRBD2 (6 bases). From germline, CDR1 is LNHDA and CDR2 SQIVND (reference sequence). V shed 6 bases and J shed 5 bases, with 13 bases lying between them. The CDR3 covers 13 residues. CDR3 loop: CASRPQSGETQYF. The CDR3 DNA reads as TGTGCCAGTAGACCACAGAGCGGGGAGACCCAGTACTTC.

The chain carries TRBV11-3 and TRBJ2-2, with D perhaps TRBD1 or TRBD2 (5 bases each). V was pared by 3 bases and J by 0 bases, with 11 bases between. CDR3 size: 16 residues. The germline V gene encodes CDR1 SGHNT and CDR2 YENEEA. CDR3 nucleotides: TGTGCCAGCAGCTTCAGAGGGGCCGCGAACACCGGGGAGCTGTTTTTT. This sequence encodes CASSFRGAANTGELFF.

This rearrangement joins TRBV2 to TRBJ2-5; TRBD2 is a possible D gene (6 bases). The CDR3 totals 14 residues. Germline V gene lookup returns CDR1 SNHLY and CDR2 FYNNEI. Trimming took off 7 bases at V and 5 bases at J, with 17 bases between the two ends. The CDR3 reads CASMTPGLPETQYF. The CDR3 DNA is TGTGCCAGCATGACGCCGGGACTGCCGGAGACCCAGTACTTC.

The chain links TRBV7-9 to TRBJ1-4; possibly TRBD1 for D (6 bases). The germline V gene has CDR1 SEHNR and CDR2 FQNEAQ (reference sequence). This CDR3 region has 15 residues. Deletions cut 6 bases from V and 5 bases from J, with 16 bases between. The CDR3 DNA reads as TGTGCCAGCAGGCTAGAGGGGCAGGGGAATGAAAAACTGTTTTTT. The encoded protein is CASRLEGQGNEKLFF.

This chain links TRBV6-6 with TRBJ1-3; TRBD1 matches 7 bases. Losses at the gene ends were 5 bases for V and 15 bases for J; bases not matched to a gene: 19. There are 15 residues in the CDR3. Per the germline V gene, CDR1 is MNHNY and CDR2 is SVGAGI (reference sequence). The CDR3 DNA reads TGTGCCAGCAGTGCCCAGGGGGGAAGGGGGAAGGAAGAATATTTT. Amino acids: CASSAQGGRGKEEYF.

This chain connects TRBV15 to TRBJ2-3, with unresolved D. CDR3 size: 12 residues. Trimming took off 0 bases at V and 7 bases at J, with 5 bases between the two ends. Germline CDR1 LNHNV, CDR2 YYDKDF (reference sequence). This CDR3 reads CATSRDRNTQYF. For the CDR3, the DNA is TGTGCCACCAGCAGAGATCGAAATACGCAGTATTTT. The variable domain in full, with the rest retrieved from reference TRBV15 and TRBJ2-3, is DAMVIQNPRYQVTQFGKPVTLSCSQTLNHNVMYWYQQKSSQAPKLLFHYYDKDFNNEADTPDNFQSRRPNTSFCFLDIRSPGLGDTAMYLCATSRDRNTQYFGPGTRLTVL.

The chain's CDR3 is CASSIIQGARGEKLFF. CDR3 coding DNA: TGTGCCAGCAGTATTATACAGGGGGCGCGAGGGGAAAAACTGTTTTTT. The chain uses TRBV21-1 and TRBJ1-4; the table names TRBD1, a call not compared with the DNA. TRBV21-1 is flagged as a pseudogene. CDR3 length: 16 amino acids.

The chain uses TRBV19 and TRBJ2-2; D ambiguous. This CDR3 is built from 14 residues. In germline, CDR1 is LNHDA, CDR2 SQIVND (reference sequence). Between the trimmed V and J ends, which lost 6 bases and 10 bases, there was a span of 18 bases. CDR3 protein: CASRYNLPAEELFF. The CDR3 DNA sequence: TGTGCCAGTAGATATAACCTTCCGGCGGAGGAGCTGTTTTTT.

This chain connects TRBV4-3 to TRBJ1-2, with D uncertain. The CDR3 runs to 15 residues. Germline-derived CDR1 and CDR2 are LGHNA and YSLEER. Trimming removed 0 bases at V and 5 bases at J, with 13 bases between. CDR3 coding DNA: TGCGCCAGCAGCCAAGAAGCTCTGATCTCGTATGGCTACACCTTC. This sequence encodes CASSQEALISYGYTF.